This T cell receptor (beta chain) was found in a study of response to subunit inactivated influenza vaccine. The study, taken as a whole, reports: The authors proposed limited new T cell recruitment per seasonal influenza vaccination.

The CDR3 is made up of 12 amino acids. Germline V CDR1 and CDR2: MGHDK, SYGVNS. V lost 5 bases, J lost 5 bases, and 8 bases lay in between. TCRdb used MiXCR to reprocess the RT-PCR reads, holding one entry per CDR3 protein. The data show more than 700,000 distinct CDR3 sequences, about 20% seen once. This clonotype has a handful of counts. Its matching antigen is unknown. This TCR derives from a man in his forties or fifties who received an inactivated influenza vaccine. The sequencing here drew on PBMCs from blood, taken roughly 5 days after vaccination. The chain combines TRBV25-1 with TRBJ2-3; D gene ambiguous. The CDR3 DNA reads TGTGCCAGCAGTTCCCTGGGAGATACGCAGTATTTT. This encodes CASSSLGDTQYF.